The 30 T cell receptor beta chains below were found in one sample sequenced in a study of CD8+CD57+ T cells in acquired aplastic anemia. Before being chosen for sequencing, patients had shown CD8+CD57+ cell expansion by flow cytometry. Genomic DNA templated the TCR beta VDJ and CDR3 profiling. One entry per CDR3 protein results from TCRdb running MiXCR on the reads. The sample lists approximately 260,000 distinct CDR3 sequences, about 80% occurring once. Sequenced material: sorted CD4+, CD8+, or CD8+CD57+ T cells (not recorded which) from PBMCs. Every receptor here comes from a human donor with aplastic anemia.

This clonotype was recorded at least ten times. This chain links TRBV29-1 with TRBJ2-1; no reliable D call. Germline V lookup: CDR1 SQVTM, CDR2 ANQGSEA. The CDR3 is 12 amino acids. DNA for the CDR3: TGCAGTGCCCAGAGCTCCTACAATGAGCAGTTCTTC. As protein: CSAQSSYNEQFF.

The genes are TRBV15 and TRBJ2-7; TRBD1 aligns across 10 bases. The CDR3 is 16 residues long. V shed 2 bases and J 7 bases; nucleotides not matched to a gene: 11. Germline-derived CDR1 and CDR2 are LNHNV and YYDKDF (reference sequence). CDR3 nucleotide sequence: TGTGCCACCAGCAGACCACCCGGGACAGGGGTTATGGAGCAGTACTTC. Residues: CATSRPPGTGVMEQYF.

The chain carries TRBV7-8 and TRBJ2-5; possibly TRBD2 for D (6 bases). The CDR3 covers 12 residues. Trimming pared 5 bases from V and 9 bases from J, leaving 13 bases between. Germline V gene sequence: CDR1 SGHVS, CDR2 FQNEAQ. CDR3 sequence: CASSISGGPQYF. The CDR3 DNA reads as TGTGCCAGCAGCATCTCAGGAGGGCCCCAGTACTTC.

This rearrangement joins TRBV5-4 to TRBJ1-1; D gene unclear. Germline V gene lookup returns CDR1 SGHNT and CDR2 YYREEE (reference sequence). V gave up 3 bases and J gave up 11 bases, with 14 bases separating them. The CDR3 is made up of 12 amino acids. DNA for the CDR3: TGTGCCAGCAGCTCGCAGACGGGCCTGGCTTTCTTT. This sequence encodes CASSSQTGLAFF.

The chain uses TRBV20-1 and TRBJ2-7; 9 bases agree with TRBD2. Trimming took 6 bases from V and 5 from J; bases not matched to a gene: 11. This CDR3 contains 14 residues. CDR1 is DFQATT and CDR2 is SNEGSKA in the germline V gene (reference sequence). CDR3 bases: TGCAGTGCCCAGAGCGGGGGGCGCCAGAACGAGCAGTACTTC. It is translated as CSAQSGGRQNEQYF.

Concerning this clonotype: The conserved phenylalanine or tryptophan is not found at the CDR3 terminus, so this likely reflects a read error. V is TRBV10-3 and J is TRBJ2-5; 10 nucleotides agree with TRBD2. The trim removed 7 bases at V and 5 bases at J, leaving 7 bases unmatched. This CDR3 has 14 residues. Germline values: CDR1 ENHRY, CDR2 SYGVKD. In nucleotides, the CDR3 is TGTGCCATCAAGAGCGGGGGGGCGTTGGAGACCCAGTACCTC. Amino acids: CAIKSGGALETQYL.

On this clonotype: The DNA is omitted, as the CDR3 cannot be located on it reliably, and the CDR3 follows TCRdb's listing. J is TRBJ1-1 and V is TRBV7-6; TRBD1 was called by the table and not checked on the DNA. Inclusive of both ends, the CDR3 amounts to 15 amino acids. Germline CDR1 and CDR2: SGHVS and FNYEAQ. CDR3 protein: CASSSATGGEAFFFF.

The CDR3 is CASNGLTGTDTQYF. DNA of the CDR3: TGTGCCAGCAACGGCTTGACAGGGACGGATACGCAGTATTTT. The V gene is TRBV9, the J gene TRBJ2-3; TRBD1 aligns across 7 bases. This CDR3 comprises 14 residues. J gave up 6 bases and V 6 bases, and 10 bases lay outside the gene matches. CDR1 is SGDLS, CDR2 YYNGEE, per germline.

This chain connects TRBV9 to TRBJ2-3; perhaps D is TRBD1 or TRBD2 (5 bases each). Trimming removed 0 bases from V and 14 bases from J, with 19 bases in between. This CDR3 has 14 residues. CDR1 SGDLS and CDR2 YYNGEE come from the germline V gene. CDR3 loop: CASSVEGDPEDGYF. In DNA form, the CDR3 reads TGTGCCAGCAGCGTAGAAGGGGATCCGGAGGATGGGTATTTT.

This clonotype was seen a single time. The V call is TRBV15, the J call TRBJ2-7; TRBD1 matches at 9 bases. This CDR3 is 19 amino acids long. From germline, CDR1 is LNHNV and CDR2 YYDKDF (reference sequence). The V segment lost 0 bases and the J segment 4 bases; nucleotides outside the gene matches: 16. CDR3 DNA sequence: TGTGCCACCAGCAGAGAGCGCCCCCAGACAGGGGGTAGACCTTACGAGCAGTACGTC. It codes for CATSRERPQTGGRPYEQYV.

The chain couples TRBV7-2 to TRBJ1-3; D not resolved. CDR1 SGHTA and CDR2 FQGNSA come from the germline V gene. The V and J ends lost 0 bases and 13 bases respectively, with 22 bases between them. This CDR3 contains 16 residues. The CDR3 spells CASSLAGGYATKNIYF. The DNA of the CDR3 is TGTGCCAGCAGCTTAGCGGGCGGATACGCTACAAAGAATATATATTTT.

This clonotype was counted only a few times. The J gene is TRBJ1-1, the V gene TRBV2; the D gene is possibly TRBD1 (5 bases). Germline lookup yields CDR1 SNHLY and CDR2 FYNNEI. The CDR3 spans 11 residues. The V and J ends lost 3 bases and 10 bases respectively, with 9 bases between them. CDR3: CASSDPGIAFF. CDR3 sequence (DNA): TGTGCCAGCAGTGACCCAGGGATAGCTTTCTTT.

This rearrangement joins TRBV7-2 to TRBJ1-1; D perhaps matches TRBD1 (5 bases). This CDR3 spans 16 amino acids. V shed 5 bases and J shed 5 bases, with 21 bases lying between them. Germline-derived CDR1 and CDR2 are SGHTA and FQGNSA. The CDR3 DNA is TGTGCCAGCAGCCAAGAGTGGGCAGGGCCGACGACTGAAGCTTTCTTT. Residues: CASSQEWAGPTTEAFF.

Note on this clonotype: Without the conserved terminal phenylalanine or tryptophan, this CDR3 likely stems from a read error. The DNA is left out, because the CDR3 cannot be placed on it with certainty; the CDR3 is given as TCRdb lists it. CDR3 protein: CASGVAARGAVR. This rearrangement joins TRBV9 to TRBJ2-2; the D segment call TRBD1 is taken from the table without a DNA check. CDR1 SGDLS and CDR2 YYNGEE come from the germline V gene. Termini included, the CDR3 measures 12 amino acids.

V is TRBV19 and J is TRBJ1-6, with D perhaps matching TRBD1 (5 bases). Germline CDR1 and CDR2: LNHDA and SQIVND (reference sequence). The CDR3 length is 15 residues. The V gene lost 6 bases and the J gene lost 7 bases, with 16 bases spanning the gap. This chain's CDR3 is CASRSSGRLNSPLHF. The CDR3 region has the DNA TGTGCCAGTAGGTCGTCGGGACGCCTAAATTCACCCCTCCACTTT.

This clonotype was recorded a few times. This chain connects TRBV7-3 to TRBJ2-5; D ambiguous. The end of the DNA fits TRBJ2-1 better, so the J call may be wrong. Germline V gene data show CDR1 as SGHTA and CDR2 as FQGTGA. The CDR3 is 13 residues long. For the CDR3, the DNA is TGTGCCAGCTCTTTCGAGACAAGTAATGAGCAGTTCTTC. Amino acid sequence: CASSFETSNEQFF.

Details on this clonotype: One junction end disagrees with the germline gene, perhaps due to a read error. The chain couples TRBV5-1 to TRBJ2-7, with TRBD2 matching 12 bases. The CDR3 is 16 residues long. Germline lookup yields CDR1 SGHRS and CDR2 YFSETQ. The CDR3 loop reads CASSLELAGGRDEQYF. The CDR3 DNA reads TGTGCCAGCAGCTTGGAACTAGCGGGGGGCAGGGACGAGCAGTACTTC.

J is TRBJ2-2 and V is TRBV7-3, with D possibly TRBD2 on 5 matching bases. Germline V gene data show CDR1 as SGHTA and CDR2 as FQGTGA. The CDR3 covers 14 residues. V was clipped by 10 bases and J by 1 base, with 13 bases between them. CDR3 nucleotide sequence: TGTGCCACCACGGAGGAAGGGAACACCGGGGAGCTGTTTTTT. Protein: CATTEEGNTGELFF.

The chain couples TRBV9 to TRBJ2-3; D gene ambiguous. Trimming removed 4 bases at V and 10 bases at J, with 25 bases between. Germline V lookup: CDR1 SGDLS, CDR2 YYNGEE. There are 16 residues in the CDR3. CDR3 amino acids: CASSPGSDKHTDAQYF. CDR3 in DNA: TGTGCCAGCAGCCCCGGGTCAGATAAGCACACTGATGCGCAGTATTTT.

This clonotype appeared a single time. The chain couples TRBV20-1 to TRBJ2-7, with a possible D match to TRBD1 (6 bases). This CDR3 spans 17 amino acids. The V gene's germline CDR1 is DFQATT and CDR2 SNEGSKA (reference sequence). V lost 3 bases, J lost 3 bases, and 24 bases lay in between. The CDR3 DNA reads as TGCAGTGCTAGTTACTACTCCGGGACACAAATACACTACGAGCAGTACTTC. Protein: CSASYYSGTQIHYEQYF.

The rearrangement joins TRBV20-1 to TRBJ1-6, with a possible D match to TRBD1 (5 bases). This CDR3 contains 14 residues. Trimming stripped 6 bases from V and 11 bases from J, with 20 bases between. Germline CDR1 and CDR2: DFQATT and SNEGSKA (reference sequence). In DNA form, the CDR3 reads TGCAGTGCCGGTAGTTGGGGACGCAAGACACCCCTCCACTTT. Translating gives CSAGSWGRKTPLHF.

The genes are TRBV15 and TRBJ1-2; no firm D call. The CDR3 loop spans 13 amino acids. Germline lookup yields CDR1 LNHNV and CDR2 YYDKDF (reference sequence). V lost 0 bases and J lost 2, with 4 bases in between. The CDR3 region has the DNA TGTGCCACCAGCAGAGATCACAACTATGGCTACACCTTC. Amino acids: CATSRDHNYGYTF. The full variable domain, with the rest looked up from reference TRBV15 and TRBJ1-2, is DAMVIQNPRYQVTQFGKPVTLSCSQTLNHNVMYWYQQKSSQAPKLLFHYYDKDFNNEADTPDNFQSRRPNTSFCFLDIRSPGLGDTAMYLCATSRDHNYGYTFGSGTRLTVV.

This sequence joins TRBV7-8 and TRBJ2-7; D uncertain. The ends were cut back, 2 bases at V and 1 base at J, with 21 bases in the middle. Per the germline V gene, CDR1 is SGHVS and CDR2 is FQNEAQ. The CDR3 runs 18 residues. CDR3 nucleotides: TGTGCCAGCAGCTTACATCGAGACGCCGATACGCATTCCTACGAGCAGTACGTC. Amino acid sequence: CASSLHRDADTHSYEQYV.

Comments on this clonotype: No conserved phenylalanine or tryptophan ends this CDR3, so it is likely a read error. The DNA is left out, because the CDR3 cannot be placed on it with certainty; the CDR3 is given as TCRdb lists it. The chain recombines TRBV7-6 with TRBJ2-7. Per germline, CDR1 SGHVS and CDR2 FNYEAQ. Inclusive of both ends, the CDR3 amounts to 14 amino acids. The chain's CDR3 is CASSLAPTDTQQYC.

V usage is TRBV12-3 or TRBV12-4 and J usage is TRBJ1-2; D is ambiguous. CDR3 length equals 14 residues. Trimming removed 1 base from V and 5 bases from J, with 11 bases in between. Written as DNA, the CDR3 is TGTGCCAGCAGTTTAGGGGCATCTAGTTATGGCTACACCTTC. Amino acids: CASSLGASSYGYTF.

The chain combines TRBV19 with TRBJ2-1, with 7 positions matching TRBD2. In germline, CDR1 is LNHDA, CDR2 SQIVND (reference sequence). Trimming cost V 2 bases and J 8 bases; bases outside gene matches: 12. CDR3 length: 16 residues. In nucleotides, the CDR3 is TGTGCCAGTAGTATACCAAGCAGCGGGGAGAGCGATGAGCAGTTCTTC. It specifies CASSIPSSGESDEQFF.

With respect to this clonotype: The DNA is left out, because the CDR3 cannot be placed on it with certainty; the CDR3 is given as TCRdb lists it. The rearrangement links TRBV7-2 to TRBJ1-1. Germline-derived CDR1 and CDR2 are SGHTA and FQGNSA. The CDR3 spans 15 amino acids, including both terminal residues. The CDR3 reads CASSSHLEETQYFVF.

With regard to this clonotype: One end of the junction varies from germline; a read error may be responsible. The rearrangement joins TRBV2 to TRBJ1-6, with D perhaps TRBD1 (6 bases). The CDR3 sequence is 15 residues long. CDR1 and CDR2 from the germline V gene are SNHLY and FYNNEI. CDR3 in amino acids: CASSLDSSYNSPLLF. In DNA form, the CDR3 reads TGTGCCAGCAGCTTGGACAGCTCCTATAATTCACCCCTCCTCTTT.

This clonotype was detected only once. The rearrangement links TRBV20-1 to TRBJ1-4; the match to TRBD1 covers 8 bases. With V trimmed by 1 base and J by 2 bases, 12 bases remained unmatched. The CDR3 has 18 residues. The germline CDR1 and CDR2 sequences are DFQATT and SNEGSKA (reference sequence). CDR3 coding DNA: TGCAGTGCTAGAGGTCCGACAGGGGCTATGTGGACTAATGAAAAACTGTTTTTT. This sequence encodes CSARGPTGAMWTNEKLFF.

The genes are TRBV24-1 and TRBJ2-1, with TRBD2 as a possible D gene (5 bases). Looked up from germline, CDR1 is KGHDR and CDR2 is SFDVKD. Trimming took off 2 bases at V and 0 bases at J, with 10 bases between the two ends. The CDR3 length is 16 residues. In DNA form, the CDR3 reads TGTGCCACCAGTGATTCCAGCGGACGCTCCTACAATGAGCAGTTCTTC. Encoded protein: CATSDSSGRSYNEQFF.